Each of the 15 T cell receptor beta chains below was sequenced from the same sample in a study of blood T cell repertoires in COVID-19 (dated by TCRdb to about 2020). Libraries were prepared through the immunoSEQ multiplex PCR assay. Imported from immuneACCESS, the table was reduced by TCRdb to in-frame sequences with V and J called. These copies leave out some clones; in studies compared against another copy, an unresolved V gene accounts for under half, and the cause of the remainder is not known. A total of roughly 75,000 clones appear in this sample, approximately 84% of them only once. Around 13% of the sample is held by the ten biggest clonotypes. The sample taken for sequencing was peripheral blood. The receptors were sampled from a middle-aged man with COVID-19, enrolled during active disease.

About this clone itself: The sample holds other DNA sequences that translate to the same CDR3. This chain connects TRBV11-2 to TRBJ2-7; 8 bases align to TRBD1. CDR3 length: 14 residues. Germline trimming cut 5 bases from V and 2 bases from J; bases unmatched to any gene: 5. The germline V gene encodes CDR1 SGHAT and CDR2 FQNNGV. CDR3 DNA: TGTGCCAGCAGCCCCGGGACAGGACCCTACGAGCAGTACTTC. This sequence encodes CASSPGTGPYEQYF.

The chain employs TRBV2 and TRBJ1-4, with TRBD1 identical over 8 bases. After removal of 2 bases from V and 7 bases from J, the junction contained 6 bases not matched to a gene. From germline, CDR1 is SNHLY and CDR2 FYNNEI. The CDR3 is made up of 15 amino acids. CDR3 nucleotide sequence: TGTGCCAGCAGTGAAAAGCAGGGGGCAGTTGAAAAACTGTTTTTT. This codes for CASSEKQGAVEKLFF.

V and J are TRBV18 and TRBJ2-5; 14 bases are a match to TRBD2. CDR3 length equals 18 residues. Trimming took 0 bases from V and 0 from J; bases not matched to a gene: 3. In germline, CDR1 is KGHSH, CDR2 LQKENI. CDR3 amino acids: CASSPPRGLAGDQETQYF. The CDR3 DNA follows: TGTGCCAGCTCACCACCCCGGGGACTAGCGGGAGACCAAGAGACCCAGTACTTC.

This chain connects TRBV4-2 to TRBJ2-7, with TRBD2 matching over 16 bases. The germline V gene has CDR1 LGHNA and CDR2 YNFKEQ. The V and J ends lost 3 bases and 4 bases, in that order; junction bases with no gene match: 9. This CDR3 contains 18 residues. The CDR3 bases are TGTGCCAGCAGCCATCAAACGGGACTAGCGGGAGGGGCATACGAGCAGTACTTC. As protein: CASSHQTGLAGGAYEQYF.

Written as DNA, the CDR3 is TGTGCCACCTCAGGGAAGGATGGCCGAACTGAAGCTTTCTTT. Its protein is CATSGKDGRTEAFF. The V gene is TRBV19, the J gene TRBJ1-1, with D perhaps matching TRBD1 (5 bases). The CDR3 sequence is 14 residues long. V lost 10 bases and J lost 5, with 20 bases in between. Germline-derived CDR1 and CDR2 are LNHDA and SQIVND (reference sequence).

V usage is TRBV7-9 and J usage is TRBJ2-5; D is possibly TRBD1 (5 bases). This CDR3 is 12 amino acids long. Trimming left V 2 bases short and J 7 bases short, with 8 bases between. Germline loops: CDR1 SEHNR, CDR2 FQNEAQ (reference sequence). This CDR3 is CASSLQGRTQYF. The CDR3 nucleotides read TGTGCCAGCAGCTTACAGGGTAGGACCCAGTACTTC.

This clone was detected once. The chain recombines TRBV7-3 with TRBJ1-3, with 10 bases identical to TRBD1. CDR1 SGHTA and CDR2 FQGTGA come from the germline V gene. Germline trimming cut 5 bases from V and 7 bases from J; bases unmatched to any gene: 2. The CDR3 length is 13 residues. In nucleotides, the CDR3 is TGTGCCAGCAGCCCGGGACAGGGGAACACCATATATTTT. Protein: CASSPGQGNTIYF.

The V call is TRBV2, the J call TRBJ2-7, with 9 bases matching TRBD1. J lost 3 bases, V lost 6 bases, and 9 bases had no gene match. Germline V gene lookup returns CDR1 SNHLY and CDR2 FYNNEI. The CDR3 is 15 amino acids. The CDR3 here is CASRKQGAPGYEQYF. The CDR3 DNA sequence: TGTGCCAGCAGAAAACAGGGGGCGCCGGGCTACGAGCAGTACTTC. Variable domain in full (rest from reference TRBV2 and TRBJ2-7): EPEVTQTPSHQVTQMGQEVILRCVPISNHLYFYWYRQILGQKVEFLVSFYNNEISEKSEIFDDQFSVERPDGSNFTLKIRSTKLEDSAMYFCASRKQGAPGYEQYFGPGTRLTVT.

This sequence joins TRBV6-4 and TRBJ2-7, with 12 bases fitting TRBD2. CDR1 and CDR2 (germline): MRHNA, SNTAGT. CDR3 size: 14 residues. Unmatched junction bases numbered 6, after V lost 3 bases and J lost 9 bases. This chain's CDR3 is CASSEGLAGGRQYF. DNA of the CDR3: TGTGCCAGCAGTGAGGGACTAGCGGGCGGTAGGCAGTACTTC.

On this clone: One end of the junction fails to match germline, which may point to a read error. The CDR3 nucleotides are TGTGCCAGCAGTTTAGAACGGTACGAGCAGTACTTC. Its protein is CASSLERYEQYF. V and J are TRBV7-2 and TRBJ2-7; D gene uncertain. Germline V gives CDR1 SGHTA, CDR2 FQGNSA. The CDR3 runs 12 residues.

This chain uses TRBV10-3 with TRBJ2-1; no firm D call. Germline CDR1 ENHRY, CDR2 SYGVKD. Trimming took 2 bases from V and 2 from J, leaving 10 bases between them. This CDR3 comprises 15 residues. CDR3 loop: CAISEPEVPYNEQFF. For the CDR3, the DNA is TGTGCCATCAGTGAGCCAGAGGTCCCCTACAATGAGCAGTTCTTC.

This rearrangement joins TRBV7-9 to TRBJ2-3; TRBD2 aligns across 14 bases. Germline assignment: CDR1 SEHNR and CDR2 FQNEAQ (reference sequence). This CDR3 is built from 17 residues. V lost 4 bases to trimming and J lost 0 bases; unmatched junction nucleotides: 3. The CDR3 protein is CASSSGLAGESTDTQYF. For the CDR3, the DNA is TGTGCCAGCAGCTCGGGACTAGCGGGAGAAAGCACAGATACGCAGTATTTT.

The gene calls are TRBV11-2 and TRBJ1-1; tentative D call: TRBD1 (6 bases). V gave up 5 bases and J gave up 8 bases, with 9 bases separating them. Germline CDR1 SGHAT, CDR2 FQNNGV. The CDR3 is made up of 11 amino acids. CDR3: CASSHDREAFF. CDR3 coding DNA: TGTGCCAGCAGCCATGACAGGGAAGCTTTCTTT. Looking up the rest from reference TRBV11-2 and TRBJ1-1 gives the full variable domain: EAGVAQSPRYKIIEKRQSVAFWCNPISGHATLYWYQQILGQGPKLLIQFQNNGVVDDSQLPKDRFSAERLKGVDSTLKIQPAKLEDSAVYLCASSHDREAFFGQGTRLTVV.

The chain joins TRBV4-1 to TRBJ1-1; D is unclear. CDR1 and CDR2 (germline): MGHRA, YSYEKL. With 5 bases removed from V and 9 bases from J, the gap between germline ends came to 16 bases. The CDR3 covers 13 residues. The CDR3 here is CASSDVSQTKAFF. In DNA, the CDR3 is TGCGCCAGCAGCGACGTATCACAGACAAAAGCTTTCTTT.

The chain joins TRBV10-3 to TRBJ2-5; 9 positions match TRBD2. This CDR3 spans 15 amino acids. The V gene end was trimmed by 3 bases and the J gene end by 5 bases; junction bases not matched to a gene: 7. Looked up from germline, CDR1 is ENHRY and CDR2 is SYGVKD. The CDR3: CAISDGGGGRETQYF. For the CDR3, the DNA is TGTGCCATCAGTGACGGCGGGGGGGGCCGGGAGACCCAGTACTTC.